The 21 T cell receptor beta chains presented below share a single source sample, sequenced in a study of T-cell reconstitution after alpha-beta-depleted transplantation in children. Study conclusions and caveats: As was reported, about two months after transplant, alpha-beta T cells came from several hundred expanded graft clones.

Unique molecular identifiers tagged the TCRbeta library. One entry per CDR3 protein, called by TCRdb with MiXCR from the PCR reads. The sample includes about 32,000 distinct CDR3 sequences, under 6.5% of them seen just once. The antigens for these receptors are not known. The sample in question was peripheral blood, obtained 60 days after TCRalphabeta/CD19-depleted stem cell transplant. The receptors derive from a child under two years old who had a stem cell transplant for acute myeloid leukemia, so the T cells may come from the graft donor.

Many counts were recorded for this clonotype. The rearrangement joins TRBV25-1 to TRBJ2-7; maybe TRBD1 (5 bases). The CDR3 has 12 residues. The germline V gene has CDR1 MGHDK and CDR2 SYGVNS. Trimming took 4 bases from V and 7 from J, leaving 11 bases between them. The CDR3 coding sequence is TGTGCCAGCAGTGTAAGGGGTGGAGAGCAGTACTTC. It is translated as CASSVRGGEQYF.

There are a few counts of this clonotype. The chain is built from TRBV20-1 and TRBJ2-7, with 10 bases identical to TRBD1. This CDR3 contains 12 residues. Germline V gene lookup returns CDR1 DFQATT and CDR2 SNEGSKA (reference sequence). With V trimmed by 5 bases and J by 5 bases, 3 bases remained unmatched. CDR3 protein: CSAPDRGHEQYF. The CDR3 DNA sequence: TGCAGTGCTCCCGACAGGGGGCACGAGCAGTACTTC.

The chain employs TRBV11-2 and TRBJ1-5, with D hard to call. Trimming stripped 0 bases from V and 3 bases from J, with 9 bases between. This CDR3 region has 15 residues. Germline CDR1 reads SGHAT; CDR2 reads FQNNGV. The chain's CDR3 is CASSLDQSFNQPQHF. The DNA for the CDR3 is TGTGCCAGCAGCTTAGATCAAAGCTTCAATCAGCCCCAGCATTTT.

This clonotype was seen ten or more times. The gene calls are TRBV12-3 or TRBV12-4 and TRBJ2-5; 7 positions match TRBD1. The CDR3 is made up of 14 amino acids. J gave up 9 bases and V 5 bases, and 12 bases lay outside the gene matches. CDR3 sequence (DNA): TGTGCCAGCAGTCCGGGGACAGCCCCGTTGGCCCAGTACTTC. Translating it yields CASSPGTAPLAQYF.

This clonotype has at least ten counts. The chain carries TRBV7-2 and TRBJ1-1; tentative D call: TRBD1 (5 bases). CDR3 length equals 12 residues. The germline CDR1 and CDR2 sequences are SGHTA and FQGNSA. Trimming pared 4 bases from V and 8 bases from J, leaving 11 bases between. This CDR3 is CASSSSGTEAFF. The CDR3, as DNA: TGTGCCAGCAGCTCGTCGGGGACCGAAGCTTTCTTT. Complete variable domain (other parts from reference TRBV7-2 and TRBJ1-1): GAGVSQSPSNKVTEKGKDVELRCDPISGHTALYWYRQSLGQGLEFLIYFQGNSAPDKSGLPSDRFSAERTGGSVSTLTIQRTQQEDSAVYLCASSSSGTEAFFGQGTRLTVV.

Ten or more counts support this clonotype. The V gene is TRBV7-9, the J gene TRBJ2-4; no definite D call. This CDR3 is 16 amino acids long. CDR1 SEHNR and CDR2 FQNEAQ come from the germline V gene (reference sequence). Trimming took 1 base from V and 0 from J, leaving 10 bases between them. This chain's CDR3 is CASSLDGMLAKNIQYF. Written as DNA, the CDR3 is TGTGCCAGCAGCTTAGATGGGATGCTAGCCAAAAACATTCAGTACTTC.

The sample holds many counts of this clonotype. This chain links TRBV5-5 with TRBJ2-7, with D hard to call. CDR3 length equals 13 residues. CDR1 SGHKS and CDR2 YYEKEE come from the germline V gene (reference sequence). V was trimmed by 0 bases and J by 0 bases, leaving 4 bases between them. The CDR3 DNA reads TGTGCCAGCAGCTTGGTCAGCTCCTACGAGCAGTACTTC. Translation gives CASSLVSSYEQYF.

This clonotype was seen at least ten times. This rearrangement joins TRBV7-2 to TRBJ2-3, with no clear D. CDR1 is SGHTA, CDR2 FQGNSA, per germline. V was trimmed by 8 bases and J by 1 base, leaving 13 bases between them. The CDR3 is 14 residues long. CDR3 protein: CASGPTVRTDTQYF. In DNA form, the CDR3 reads TGTGCCAGCGGGCCGACGGTTCGCACAGATACGCAGTATTTT.

This clonotype was seen ten or more times. This chain links TRBV29-1 with TRBJ2-7, with a weak D call TRBD1 (6 bases). The germline CDR1 and CDR2 sequences are SQVTM and ANQGSEA. The CDR3 has 12 residues. V shed 1 base and J shed 2 bases, with 6 bases lying between them. The chain's CDR3 is CSVEGTAYEQYF. The DNA for the CDR3 is TGCAGCGTTGAAGGGACAGCCTACGAGCAGTACTTC.

This clonotype was detected ten times or more. The rearrangement joins TRBV10-1 to TRBJ2-2, with a weak D call TRBD1 (6 bases). Germline-derived CDR1 and CDR2 are WNHNN and SYGVQD (reference sequence). The CDR3 is made up of 13 amino acids. V lost 5 bases, J lost 3 bases, and 7 bases lay in between. CDR3 nucleotides: TGCGCCAGCAGTTGGACAGACACCGGGGAGCTGTTTTTT. Its protein is CASSWTDTGELFF.

This clonotype was detected ten times or more. V and J are TRBV28 and TRBJ2-6; TRBD1 is a possible D gene (6 bases). CDR1 and CDR2 (germline): MDHEN, SYDVKM. Deletions cut 3 bases from V and 4 bases from J, with 7 bases between. There are 14 residues in the CDR3. The DNA for the CDR3 is TGTGCCAGCAGTTTCCAGGGGGGGGCCAACGTCCTGACTTTC. As protein: CASSFQGGANVLTF.

The chain is built from TRBV3-1 and TRBJ2-7; the match to TRBD2 covers 10 bases. V shed 0 bases, J shed 5 bases, and the junction held 7 bases outside the gene matches. Germline values: CDR1 LGHDT, CDR2 YNNKEL (reference sequence). There are 16 residues in the CDR3. CDR3 in amino acids: CASSQEAGGPIDEQYF. The CDR3 bases are TGTGCCAGCAGCCAAGAAGCGGGAGGGCCGATAGACGAGCAGTACTTC.

This clonotype appeared many times. The rearrangement links TRBV27 to TRBJ1-2; weak D call: TRBD1 (6 bases). Germline V gene lookup returns CDR1 MNHEY and CDR2 SMNVEV (reference sequence). This CDR3 has 15 residues. V lost 2 bases and J lost 7, with 17 bases in between. CDR3 amino acids: CASSLDTAHRAGYTF. The CDR3 DNA sequence: TGTGCCAGCAGTTTAGATACGGCCCACAGGGCTGGCTACACCTTC.

This clonotype was recorded many times. V gene TRBV7-2 combines with J gene TRBJ1-3, with D hard to call. CDR1 is SGHTA, CDR2 FQGNSA, per germline. Trimming took 1 base from V and 2 from J, leaving 9 bases between them. The CDR3 sequence is 15 residues long. The CDR3 here is CASSLVASPGNTIYF. The CDR3 nucleotides are TGTGCCAGCAGCTTAGTGGCCAGCCCTGGAAACACCATATATTTT.

This clonotype was counted many times. It may be a read error: a sequence one base away is much more abundant. This chain connects TRBV29-1 to TRBJ2-5; no clear D gene. V gave up 4 bases and J gave up 2 bases, with 14 bases separating them. Germline assignment: CDR1 SQVTM and CDR2 ANQGSEA. This CDR3 is built from 14 residues. DNA for the CDR3: TGCAGCGTTGGTGATCCTTCTAATCAAGAGACCCAGTACTTC. Translating gives CSVGDPSNQETQYF.

Notes on this clonotype: A much larger clone sits a single nucleotide away, making a read error possible. This chain joins TRBV11-2 and TRBJ2-7; the match to TRBD2 covers 8 bases. The CDR3 sequence is 15 residues long. J was trimmed by 2 bases and V by 5 bases; bases with no gene match: 8. CDR1 and CDR2 from the germline V gene are SGHAT and FQNNGV. CDR3 region: CASSLWTSWAYEQYF. The CDR3, as DNA: TGTGCCAGCAGCCTCTGGACTAGCTGGGCCTACGAGCAGTACTTC.

This clonotype showed up many times. The chain links TRBV6-5 to TRBJ1-1, with D uncertain. The CDR3 is made up of 11 amino acids. Germline V lookup: CDR1 MNHEY, CDR2 SVGAGI. V lost 0 bases to trimming and J lost 7 bases, with 3 bases between them. The CDR3 coding sequence is TGTGCCAGCAGTTACTCGGGTGAAGCTTTCTTT. Protein: CASSYSGEAFF.

This clonotype was seen repeatedly, ten times or more. V and J are TRBV2 and TRBJ1-5, with a possible D match to TRBD1 (6 bases). Germline-derived CDR1 and CDR2 are SNHLY and FYNNEI. This CDR3 comprises 15 residues. Trimming stripped 6 bases from V and 5 bases from J, with 17 bases between. The CDR3 DNA reads as TGTGCCAGCAGCCCACGGGGGGCCTTTCATCAGCCCCAGCATTTT. Translating it yields CASSPRGAFHQPQHF.

This clonotype has a count of ten or more. This rearrangement joins TRBV2 to TRBJ1-5, with 12 positions matching TRBD1. V gave up 4 bases and J gave up 0 bases; unmatched junction bases: 4. CDR1 is SNHLY and CDR2 is FYNNEI in the germline V gene. CDR3 length: 17 residues. CDR3 protein: CASSGGQGAYSNQPQHF. In nucleotides, the CDR3 is TGTGCCAGCAGTGGGGGACAGGGGGCGTATAGCAATCAGCCCCAGCATTTT.

This clonotype was recorded many times. V is TRBV3-1 and J is TRBJ1-5; D is uncertain. V was shortened by 1 base and J by 8 bases, with 9 bases between the two germline ends. This CDR3 region has 13 residues. Germline-derived CDR1 and CDR2 are LGHDT and YNNKEL (reference sequence). This CDR3 is CASSQVGCKPQHF. CDR3 DNA sequence: TGTGCCAGCAGCCAAGTCGGCTGCAAGCCCCAGCATTTT.

This clonotype has a single count. A single base separates this from a much larger clone, so it may be a read error. The chain employs TRBV5-1 and TRBJ1-1; D is possibly TRBD1 (6 bases). The CDR3 runs to 15 residues. V was shortened by 5 bases and J by 2 bases, with 16 bases between the two germline ends. Germline V gives CDR1 SGHRS, CDR2 YFSETQ. The CDR3 spells CASRIRTGINTEAFF. DNA for the CDR3: TGCGCCAGCAGAATACGAACAGGGATAAACACTGAAGCTTTCTTT.